This T cell receptor (beta chain) was identified in a study of blood T cell repertoires in COVID-19. Across the study: In each case, the material was cDNA or gDNA derived from T cells, B-cell-depleted T cells, or PBMCs.

This clone was observed at least ten times. Original processing notes: Amplified reference gene primers provided the basis for estimating nucleated cell counts. Generated by immunoSEQ multiplex PCR, the TCRdb table keeps only in-frame clones and is missing some. The D gene and trimming were derived from the DNA, and the V and J assignments and clone size from that table. The data contain some 140,000 clones, roughly 83% of them singletons. Participants were aged about 18 to 89 years, lived in around 25 US areas, and enrolled virtually. Cohort placement rested on clinical history that participants reported themselves. The clonotype comes from a man aged 35 to 55 with acute COVID-19. The specimen sequenced was PBMCs or T cells enriched from blood (not recorded which).

The chain's CDR3 is CASSERVSRRAFF. In DNA, the CDR3 is TGTGCCAGCAGTGAAAGGGTCAGTAGGAGGGCTTTCTTT. The rearrangement joins TRBV25-1 to TRBJ1-1; D not resolved. V shed 2 bases and J shed 11 bases, with 15 bases lying between them. Germline V CDR1 and CDR2: MGHDK, SYGVNS. The CDR3 totals 13 residues.